The rows below give T cell receptor beta chains drawn from one sample of a study of patients and donors after allogeneic stem cell transplantation. TCRdb reanalysed the RT-PCR reads using MiXCR and keeps one entry per CDR3 protein. The data contain over 150,000 distinct CDR3 sequences, about 32% of them singletons. Input material: blood, either unsorted or a sorted T cell fraction (not recorded which). The source is a human donor who was either an allogeneic HSCT recipient or a stem cell or donor lymphocyte infusion donor (not recorded which). It is not recorded whose cells these are; they may come from a transplant donor. Both conserved end residues are part of each CDR3. D genes are given only for firm matches. The size field is filled for only some rows; it gives once, few, many or a size class.

>TRBJ2-2|TRBV29-1|NA|NA
TGCAGCGTTCGACGCCTGACTGCTAACACCGGGGAGCTGTTTTTT
CSVRRLTANTGELFF
>TRBJ2-1|TRBV6-5|once|TRBD2
TGTGCCAGCAGTTTAGCAGGCCTATGGAGCGGGACTCGCTCCTACAATGAGCAGTTCTTC
CASSLAGLWSGTRSYNEQFF
>TRBJ2-1|TRBV4-2|NA|NA
TGTGCCAGCAGCCAAGAGCCGGTAGGCCGTCCCAATGAGCAGTTCTTC
CASSQEPVGRPNEQFF
>TRBJ2-7|TRBV9|NA|TRBD2
TGTGCCAGCAGCGAAATGACTAGCGGGAGACCCGTCTTC
CASSEMTSGRPVF
>TRBJ2-1|TRBV12-3/TRBV12-4|NA|TRBD2
TGTGCCACCTCAGCGGGAGGGCCGCATGAGCAGTTCTTC
CATSAGGPHEQFF
>TRBJ2-1|TRBV20-1|NA|NA
TGCAGTGCTAGAGATGGGGGGAAGGAGCAGTTCTTC
CSARDGGKEQFF
>TRBJ2-5|TRBV6-5|NA|TRBD2
TGTGCCAGCAGCCTTCACCCCTCACTGACTAGCGGGAGACAAGAGACCCAGTACTTC
CASSLHPSLTSGRQETQYF
>TRBJ2-5|TRBV5-1|NA|TRBD1
TGCGCCAGCAGCTGGGGACAGGGGAGCGAGACCCAGTACTTC
CASSWGQGSETQYF
>TRBJ1-5|TRBV20-1|few|NA
TGCAGTGCTTTATTCGGGGCAGCCAATCAGCCCCAGCATTTT
CSALFGAANQPQHF
>TRBJ1-2|TRBV12-3/TRBV12-4|few|NA
TGTGCCAGCAGGAGGGACACCTCCTATGGCTACACCTTC
CASRRDTSYGYTF
>TRBJ1-1|TRBV7-8|many|NA
TGTGCCAGCAGCACCTTCGAAGTGAACACTGAAGCTTTCTTT
CASSTFEVNTEAFF
>TRBJ1-4|TRBV10-2|few|NA
TGCGCCAGCAGCATCCGCGAAAAACTGTTTTTT
CASSIREKLFF
>TRBJ2-1|TRBV12-3/TRBV12-4|NA|NA
TGTGCCAGCAGTTTAGTGGGCCCGTACCCCTGGGAACCTGATGAGCAGTTCTTC
CASSLVGPYPWEPDEQFF
>TRBJ2-7|TRBV20-1|NA|TRBD2
TGCAGTGCTGAGCGGGACGTAATTAACGAGCAGTACTTC
CSAERDVINEQYF
>TRBJ2-1|TRBV5-1|NA|TRBD1
TGCGCCAGCAGCTTACGACAGGGCAATGAGCAGTTCTTC
CASSLRQGNEQFF
>TRBJ1-1|TRBV27|NA|TRBD1
TGTGCCAGCAGACCAGACAGGGGGGTTACTGAAGCTTTCTTT
CASRPDRGVTEAFF
>TRBJ2-7|TRBV5-1|few|TRBD1
TGCGCCAGCAGAGGGGGACAGGGGTTCTACGAGCAGTACTTC
CASRGGQGFYEQYF
>TRBJ2-1|TRBV5-6|NA|TRBD2
TGTGCCAGCAGCTTGGGGACTTGGCTAGCGGGAGCTGAGCAGTTCTTC
CASSLGTWLAGAEQFF
>TRBJ2-1|TRBV12-3/TRBV12-4|NA|NA
TGTGCCAGCAGTTCACTCCAGCACAATGAGCAGTTCTTC
CASSSLQHNEQFF
>TRBJ2-1|TRBV20-1|NA|NA
TGCAGTGCTTTACTTCCCTCCTACAATGAGCAGTTCTTC
CSALLPSYNEQFF
>TRBJ2-1|TRBV20-1|NA|NA
TGCAGTGCACGGGACTGGAAGAATGAGCAGTTCTTC
CSARDWKNEQFF
>TRBJ2-5|TRBV3-2|NA|NA
TGTGCCAGCAGCCAAGAAGGCGTGGGGACGAGCCAAGAGACCCAGTACTTC
CASSQEGVGTSQETQYF
>TRBJ1-2|TRBV15|many|TRBD1
TGTGCCACCAGCTCGGACAGGGGCTATGGCTACACCTTC
CATSSDRGYGYTF
>TRBJ1-2|TRBV28|NA|TRBD1
TGTGCCAGCAGTTTATCTCAAAGGACAGGGTTTAACTATGGCTACACCTTC
CASSLSQRTGFNYGYTF
>TRBJ2-1|TRBV7-9|NA|NA
TGTGCCAGCCTCCCGGCGGCGGGCTACTCCTACAATGAGCAGTTCTTC
CASLPAAGYSYNEQFF
>TRBJ1-2|TRBV20-1|NA|NA
TGCAGTGCTCGAGGACGGACCGACTATGGCTACACCTTC
CSARGRTDYGYTF
>TRBJ1-1|TRBV12-3/TRBV12-4|NA|NA
TGTGCCAGCAGTTTATCCGGGACAAGGGGCACTGAAGCTTTCTTT
CASSLSGTRGTEAFF
>TRBJ1-5|TRBV5-5|NA|TRBD1
TGTGCCAGCAGCCCGACGCTGACAGGGAAGGGTCAGCCCCAGCATTTT
CASSPTLTGKGQPQHF
>TRBJ2-1|TRBV5-1|NA|TRBD2
TGCGCCAGCCTCCTGTGGGAGGGCCCCTCAAACGCCTACAATGAGCAGTTCTTC
CASLLWEGPSNAYNEQFF
>TRBJ1-2|TRBV18|once|NA
TGTGCCAGCTCACCAAGTTACACTAACTATGGCTACACCTTC
CASSPSYTNYGYTF
>TRBJ2-3|TRBV2|NA|TRBD2
TGTGCCAGCAGTGGGACCTCTGCGGGAGTACGAGATACGCAGTATTTT
CASSGTSAGVRDTQYF
>TRBJ2-3|TRBV4-1|NA|TRBD2
TGCGCCAGCAGCCAAGAGGAGGCGGGAGGGAACCGAGATACGCAGTATTTT
CASSQEEAGGNRDTQYF
>TRBJ2-7|TRBV15|NA|NA
TGTGCCACCAGTGACATGGGCTCCAACGAGCAGTACTTC
CATSDMGSNEQYF
>TRBJ1-6|TRBV7-9|NA|NA
TGTGCCAGCAGCCACAGGGAGGGTAATTCACCCCTCCACTTT
CASSHREGNSPLHF
>TRBJ1-5|TRBV20-1|few|NA
TGCAGTGCTAACAGCCTTTCTGGCAATCAGCCCCAGCATTTT
CSANSLSGNQPQHF
>TRBJ1-2|TRBV3-1|few|NA
TGTGCCAGCAGCCTCGAAGCCGGGACCGGATATGGCTACACCTTC
CASSLEAGTGYGYTF
>TRBJ1-2|TRBV19|NA|TRBD1
TGTGCCAGTAGTATGTCGGGACAGGCGGGCTATGGCTACACCTTC
CASSMSGQAGYGYTF
>TRBJ1-1|TRBV12-3/TRBV12-4|many|TRBD1
TGTGCCAGCAGTTTTAACAGGGGGGAGACTGAAGCTTTCTTT
CASSFNRGETEAFF
>TRBJ2-3|TRBV12-3/TRBV12-4|few|NA
TGTGCCAGCGGAGAAAGGCCCAGAGCAGATACGCAGTATTTT
CASGERPRADTQYF
>TRBJ1-2|TRBV27|NA|TRBD1
TGTGCCAGCAGTTTATCGGGACAGGGGCCCTATGGCTACACCTTC
CASSLSGQGPYGYTF
>TRBJ2-3|TRBV21-1|NA|NA
TGTGCCAGCATCTATACTTCAGATACGCAGTATTTT
CASIYTSDTQYF
>TRBJ1-1|TRBV20-1|few|NA
TGCAGTGCTAGTGGCAGCCTGAACACTGAAGCTTTCTTT
CSASGSLNTEAFF
>TRBJ2-1|TRBV3-1|once|NA
TGTGCCAGCAGCCCTGATGAAGGGCCCCTATACAATGAGCAGTTCTTC
CASSPDEGPLYNEQFF
>TRBJ1-6|TRBV20-1|NA|TRBD1
TGCAGTGCTAGGGACAGGGGGCGGAATTCACCCCTCCACTTT
CSARDRGRNSPLHF
>TRBJ2-1|TRBV5-1|NA|TRBD2
TGCGCCAGCAGCTTGGACGGGAGGCCCGGTAATGAGCAGTTCTTC
CASSLDGRPGNEQFF
>TRBJ2-7|TRBV12-3/TRBV12-4|NA|TRBD1
TGTGCCAGCAGTGCCGGAACCGGGACAGGTGAATACGAGCAGTACTTC
CASSAGTGTGEYEQYF
>TRBJ2-1|TRBV28|NA|TRBD2
TGTGCCAGCAGTTTGAGCGGGGGCTCCTACAATGAGCAGTTCTTC
CASSLSGGSYNEQFF